This T cell receptor beta chain originates from a study of post-analysis software for immune sequencing data. Study summary: Multiple sclerosis in the patients followed relapsing-remitting, secondary progressive and progressive-relapsing courses. Study-wide results and limits: Versus controls, multiple sclerosis patients showed significantly lower diversity (normalized Chao1). TRBV5-6, TRBV5-1 and TRBV20-1 belonged to a set of a handful of TRBV segments that were more frequent in patients than controls.

Note on this clonotype: What it binds is not known.

The CDR3 is 15 residues long. CDR1 and CDR2 from the germline V gene are SGHTA and FQGNSA. V was clipped by 2 bases and J by 8 bases; unmatched bases: 7. Sequencing libraries made from TCR beta cDNA carried unique molecular identifiers. TCRdb fed the PCR reads into MiXCR, producing one record per CDR3 protein. The sample records roughly 540,000 distinct CDR3 sequences, around a third being singletons. This clonotype was obtained from a girl between 2 and 17 years old with multiple sclerosis. The V and J genes are TRBV7-2 and TRBJ2-1; 9 bases map to TRBD1. The material sequenced was blood. The CDR3 DNA is TGTGCCAGCAGCTTACTAGGACAGGGGAGAGATGAGCAGTTCTTC. This codes for CASSLLGQGRDEQFF.